This T cell receptor beta chain was obtained from a study of blood T cell repertoires in COVID-19 (dated by TCRdb to the early 2020s). In terms of the full investigation: Samples covering the acute and convalescent phases of COVID-19 were provided by collaborators in the United States, Italy and Spain. The material from the prospective study consisted of cDNA or gDNA derived from T cells, B-cell-depleted T cells, or PBMCs. The dataset comprised deeply sampled blood TCRbeta repertoires from subjects exposed to, actively infected with, or recovered from COVID-19. A freely available public database, intended as a resource for researchers studying the immune response to SARS-CoV-2, is where the repertoires were released. The samples were drawn from the first 160 participants of the ongoing ImmuneRACE study and from 1,254 subjects provided by 6 global collaborators. Nearly every sample came with metadata listing a de-identified subject ID, COVID-19 status, age in years and sex. Where available, HLA class I and class II types were taken from metadata supplied by the sample provider and were not determined by assay-based typing.

Enrolling through a virtual design, the prospective study's participants ranged in age from roughly 18 to 100 years and lived across 24 United States geographic areas. In the prospective study, cohorts were assigned on the basis of participant-reported clinical history obtained from a screening survey and a study questionnaire. Exposed participants had been in contact, within 2 weeks of entering the study, with a person who had a PCR-confirmed or clinician-diagnosed case of COVID-19. Mobile phlebotomists in the prospective study collected whole blood, serum and a nasopharyngeal or oropharyngeal swab from every participant. Additional blood draws and questionnaires over an approximately 2-month period could optionally be provided by prospective study participants. Before DNA extraction, blood samples from the prospective study were shipped at room temperature or frozen. The immunoSEQ Assay, a bias-controlled multiplex PCR, was used to amplify TCRbeta CDR3 regions from genomic DNA. Per the source publication's procedure: Nucleated cell counts per sample were estimated from amplification of reference gene primers within the assay. To quantify the absolute abundance of each unique TCRbeta CDR3 rearrangement, sequence reads were collapsed and filtered. For each sample, productive Simpson clonality was calculated as the square root of Simpson's diversity index across productive rearrangements. What TCRdb holds here is the immuneACCESS table cut down to in-frame rearrangements. Part of the clones is not present; checked against another copy, under half of the missing clones reflect an unresolved V gene, and the others are unexplained. V, J and clone size derive from that table, while D and trimming were established from the DNA sequence. The sample data list 180,000 or so clones, and roughly three quarters of these were observed just once. The ten largest clones represent under 15% of the sample.

A remark on this clone: Its antigen is not yet known. Nothing much larger sits one base from this clone, and base qualities are not available.

Its CDR3 holds 16 amino acids, cysteine through phenylalanine. Just CDR3 DNA is preserved here, 48 bases in frame from base 1. Overall results and qualifications from the work: Clinical and demographic metadata were provided uncurated, with the amount varying by source and participant.

Recombination linked TRBV21-1 to TRBJ2-1; the table's D call TRBD2 went unverified against the DNA. TRBV21-1 is assigned pseudogene status. Sequenced sample: PBMCs or T cells enriched from blood (not recorded which). The sequence came from a man aged 60 to 75 who had been exposed to COVID-19. The nucleotide sequence reads TGTGCCAGCAGCAAACACTCGGGACTAGCGGGAGGTGAGCAGTTCTTC. Its protein product is CASSKHSGLAGGEQFF.